Listed below are T cell receptor beta chains from one sample, sequenced in a study of blood T cells in healthy people across ages. TCRdb re-derived calls from the 5' RACE reads in MiXCR, one entry per CDR3 protein. The table shows almost 1 million distinct CDR3 sequences, with about 51% occurring only once. The specimen sequenced was blood. These receptor sequences come from an older woman in good health. CDR3s include the opening cysteine and the closing phenylalanine or tryptophan. D genes are given only for firm matches. Clone size is shown for a subset of rows, as once, few, many or a class of expanded clone.

cdr3_length: 14
clone_size: few
v_call: TRBV7-8
d_call: TRBD1
j_call: TRBJ2-4
cdr3_aa: CASSSRQGASIQYF
cdr3_nt: TGTGCCAGCAGCTCCCGACAGGGGGCGAGCATTCAGTACTTC

cdr3_length: 16
clone_size: once
v_call: TRBV11-2
d_call: TRBD2
j_call: TRBJ2-2
cdr3_aa: CASSLVSGRNTGELYF
cdr3_nt: TGTGCCAGCAGCTTAGTTAGCGGGAGAAACACCGGGGAGCTGTATTTT

cdr3_length: 11
clone_size: NA
v_call: TRBV25-1
d_call: NA
j_call: TRBJ2-1
cdr3_aa: CASSVDIVQFF
cdr3_nt: TGTGCCAGCAGTGTTGACATCGTGCAGTTCTTC

cdr3_length: 14
clone_size: NA
v_call: TRBV24-1
d_call: TRBD2
j_call: TRBJ2-3
cdr3_aa: CATDSGRTTDTQYF
cdr3_nt: TGTGCCACCGATAGCGGGAGGACCACAGATACGCAGTATTTT

cdr3_length: 15
clone_size: NA
v_call: TRBV28
d_call: NA
j_call: TRBJ2-7
cdr3_aa: CASSLFRGLSYEQYF
cdr3_nt: TGTGCCAGCAGTTTATTCCGCGGGCTCTCCTACGAGCAGTACTTC

cdr3_length: 14
clone_size: NA
v_call: TRBV5-1
d_call: NA
j_call: TRBJ1-1
cdr3_aa: CASSLAGNGAEAFF
cdr3_nt: TGCGCCAGCAGCTTGGCCGGGAACGGCGCTGAAGCTTTCTTT

cdr3_length: 13
clone_size: NA
v_call: TRBV20-1
d_call: NA
j_call: TRBJ1-5
cdr3_aa: CSARGHSNQPQHF
cdr3_nt: TGCAGTGCTAGAGGACACAGCAATCAGCCCCAGCATTTT

cdr3_length: 16
clone_size: NA
v_call: TRBV14
d_call: NA
j_call: TRBJ2-3
cdr3_aa: CVSSQDPRRSTDTQYF
cdr3_nt: TGTGTCAGCAGCCAAGACCCTAGGAGGAGCACAGATACGCAGTATTTT

cdr3_length: 15
clone_size: NA
v_call: TRBV5-1
d_call: TRBD2
j_call: TRBJ2-1
cdr3_aa: CASSLLLAGKDEQFF
cdr3_nt: TGCGCCAGCAGCTTGTTGCTAGCGGGAAAGGATGAGCAGTTCTTC

cdr3_length: 15
clone_size: few
v_call: TRBV20-1
d_call: TRBD1
j_call: TRBJ1-5
cdr3_aa: CSAPGQGNWNQPQHF
cdr3_nt: TGCAGTGCTCCGGGACAGGGTAATTGGAATCAGCCCCAGCATTTT

cdr3_length: 15
clone_size: NA
v_call: TRBV7-2
d_call: TRBD1
j_call: TRBJ2-7
cdr3_aa: CVSSLTSGQGNEQYF
cdr3_nt: TGTGTCAGCAGCTTAACCTCGGGACAGGGAAATGAGCAGTACTTC

cdr3_length: 16
clone_size: NA
v_call: TRBV27
d_call: TRBD2
j_call: TRBJ2-1
cdr3_aa: CASSLRGTSGSNEQFF
cdr3_nt: TGTGCCAGCAGTTTAAGAGGGACTAGCGGGAGTAATGAGCAGTTCTTC

cdr3_length: 19
clone_size: NA
v_call: TRBV20-1
d_call: TRBD2
j_call: TRBJ2-1
cdr3_aa: CSARAPGLAGGGVGNEQFF
cdr3_nt: TGCAGTGCTAGAGCCCCGGGACTAGCGGGAGGAGGGGTCGGCAATGAGCAGTTCTTC

cdr3_length: 14
clone_size: NA
v_call: TRBV7-2
d_call: TRBD1
j_call: TRBJ2-5
cdr3_aa: CASSHDRGRETQYF
cdr3_nt: TGTGCCAGCAGCCACGACAGGGGGCGGGAGACCCAGTACTTC

cdr3_length: 17
clone_size: few
v_call: TRBV27
d_call: TRBD2
j_call: TRBJ2-3
cdr3_aa: CASSLSALAGGTDTQYF
cdr3_nt: TGTGCCAGCAGTTTATCGGCCCTAGCGGGAGGAACAGATACGCAGTATTTT

cdr3_length: 18
clone_size: NA
v_call: TRBV7-2
d_call: TRBD2
j_call: TRBJ2-1
cdr3_aa: CASSLALAGEGSYNEQFF
cdr3_nt: TGTGCCAGCAGCTTAGCACTAGCGGGAGAGGGGTCCTACAATGAGCAGTTCTTC

cdr3_length: 14
clone_size: NA
v_call: TRBV3-1
d_call: NA
j_call: TRBJ1-5
cdr3_aa: CASSQAYSNQPQHF
cdr3_nt: TGTGCCAGCAGCCAGGCGTATAGCAATCAGCCCCAGCATTTT

cdr3_length: 14
clone_size: few
v_call: TRBV5-5
d_call: NA
j_call: TRBJ2-7
cdr3_aa: CASSSGGRFYEQYF
cdr3_nt: TGTGCCAGCAGCTCCGGGGGCAGATTCTACGAGCAGTACTTC

cdr3_length: 13
clone_size: few
v_call: TRBV29-1
d_call: NA
j_call: TRBJ2-1
cdr3_aa: CSVDLPRNNEQFF
cdr3_nt: TGCAGCGTTGATTTACCGCGAAACAATGAGCAGTTCTTC